One T cell receptor (beta chain) is described in this entry. What it binds is not known. In the PCR, 60 Vbeta and 13 Jbeta primers were used. Measured with immunoSEQ multiplex PCR; TCRdb has only the in-frame clones, and not every one. This listing includes 200,000 to 250,000 clones. V dropped 8 bases and J dropped 4 bases, with 20 bases sitting between them. The CDR3 is made up of 15 amino acids. Germline values: CDR1 LGHNT, CDR2 FRNRAP. The data were obtained in a study of cytomegalovirus exposure and HLA in healthy donors. Study results and limitations: Certain sequence variants were highly shared and formed a cluster, and this cluster was likely a sequencing artifact. Fewer N-insertions than the approximately 700-donor mean were reportedly shown by an Asian-associated ancestry cluster in a later analysis.

This rearrangement joins TRBV12-5 to TRBJ1-1; D might be TRBD1 (5 bases). The sample consisted of PBMCs. This receptor was obtained from a woman aged 25 to 45 in good health and CMV-seropositive. The CDR3 sequence: CASQSARVLGTEAFF. The CDR3 nucleotides are TGTGCTAGTCAATCGGCCAGGGTTTTAGGCACTGAAGCTTTCTTT.